Listed here are 27 T cell receptor beta chains from one sample, sequenced in a study of blood T cell repertoires in COVID-19. Sequencing used immunoSEQ multiplex PCR; TCRdb keeps in-frame clones, though not all of them. This table has over 80,000 clones, 83% appearing once. The sequenced sample consisted of peripheral blood. Receptors were obtained from a woman aged 60-70 years with acute or convalescent COVID-19.

V and J are TRBV12-3 or TRBV12-4 and TRBJ1-2, with 7 positions matching TRBD1. The V and J ends lost 3 bases and 8 bases, in that order; junction bases with no gene match: 3. The CDR3 is 12 residues long. The CDR3 spells CASSLPGGGYTF. The DNA for the CDR3 is TGTGCCAGCAGTTTGCCAGGGGGAGGCTACACCTTC.

The CDR3 protein is CASSARLAGVETQYF. DNA of the CDR3: TGTGCCAGCAGCGCACGACTAGCGGGAGTGGAGACCCAGTACTTC. The chain uses TRBV9 and TRBJ2-5; 12 positions match TRBD2. The ends lost 3 bases at V and 5 bases at J; junction bases unmatched: 5. Germline V CDR1 and CDR2: SGDLS, YYNGEE. The CDR3 spans 15 residues.

The rearrangement uses TRBV7-2 and TRBJ2-2, with a tentative D call TRBD2 (6 bases). Trimming stripped 1 base from V and 1 base from J, with 13 bases between. Per the germline V gene, CDR1 is SGHTA and CDR2 is FQGNSA. The CDR3 covers 17 residues. The CDR3 sequence is CASSLEPTRGNTGELFF. The CDR3, as DNA: TGTGCCAGCAGCTTAGAACCGACTAGGGGGAACACCGGGGAGCTGTTTTTT.

This clone was counted only a few times. V gene TRBV29-1 combines with J gene TRBJ1-3; perhaps TRBD1 as D (5 bases). V lost 8 bases to trimming and J lost 3 bases, with 20 bases between them. The germline V gene encodes CDR1 SQVTM and CDR2 ANQGSEA. The CDR3 is 15 residues long. The CDR3 region is CSIGTPAGDGNTIYF. As DNA, the CDR3 is TGCAGCATTGGGACTCCCGCGGGCGATGGAAACACCATATATTTT. The whole variable domain, remainder taken from reference TRBV29-1 and TRBJ1-3, is SAVISQKPSRDICQRGTSLTIQCQVDSQVTMMFWYRQQPGQSLTLIATANQGSEATYESGFVIDKFPISRPNLTFSTLTVSNMSPEDSSIYLCSIGTPAGDGNTIYFGEGSWLTVV.

J is TRBJ2-7 and V is TRBV20-1; D possibly corresponds to TRBD2 (6 bases). This CDR3 region has 11 residues. Germline V lookup: CDR1 DFQATT, CDR2 SNEGSKA (reference sequence). V lost 5 bases to trimming and J lost 6 bases, with 11 bases between them. CDR3 residues: CSALWGVEQYF. The CDR3 nucleotides are TGCAGTGCTCTGTGGGGGGTCGAGCAGTACTTC.

V is TRBV2 and J is TRBJ2-5; TRBD1 is a possible D gene (6 bases). The V end was cut by 6 bases, the J end by 5 bases, with 16 bases between. The germline CDR1 and CDR2 sequences are SNHLY and FYNNEI. The CDR3 is made up of 14 amino acids. CDR3 coding DNA: TGTGCCAGCAGCCTCGACGGGCAGGGGGAGACCCAGTACTTC. Translated: CASSLDGQGETQYF.

The rearrangement uses TRBV4-2 and TRBJ1-3; TRBD1 matches 10 bases. This CDR3 spans 17 amino acids. The germline V gene encodes CDR1 LGHNA and CDR2 YNFKEQ. With 3 bases clipped from V and 0 bases from J, the junction kept 5 bases outside the gene matches. The CDR3 region has the DNA TGTGCCAGCAGCCAGGGGACAGGGGAGGGCTCTGGAAACACCATATATTTT. Protein sequence: CASSQGTGEGSGNTIYF.

V and J are TRBV28 and TRBJ1-2, with D possibly matching TRBD1 (5 bases). The CDR3 length is 14 residues. CDR1 and CDR2 from the germline V gene are MDHEN and SYDVKM. V lost 5 bases and J 0 bases, leaving 10 bases between the germline ends. The CDR3 region has the DNA TGTGCCAGCAGTACCCACAGGACTAACTATGGCTACACCTTC. The encoded protein is CASSTHRTNYGYTF.

The chain combines TRBV2 with TRBJ1-3, with 7 bases matching TRBD1. The CDR3 spans 13 residues. Germline loops: CDR1 SNHLY, CDR2 FYNNEI. V lost 8 bases, J lost 3 bases, and 4 bases stayed unmatched. The CDR3 DNA follows: TGTGCCAGCGACAGGGCGGGTGGAAACACCATATATTTT. This encodes CASDRAGGNTIYF.

The V call is TRBV6-1, the J call TRBJ2-1; TRBD2 might be the D (6 bases). The CDR3 length is 15 residues. Between the trimmed V and J ends, which lost 2 bases and 3 bases, there was a span of 11 bases. The germline V gene encodes CDR1 MNHNS and CDR2 SASEGT. CDR3 loop: CASSEIGGIYNEQFF. CDR3 DNA: TGTGCCAGCAGTGAAATCGGCGGGATCTACAATGAGCAGTTCTTC.

This rearrangement joins TRBV2 to TRBJ2-7; 8 bases fit TRBD2. J was trimmed by 5 bases and V by 3 bases; bases with no gene match: 6. The CDR3 extends over 14 amino acids. CDR1 SNHLY and CDR2 FYNNEI come from the germline V gene. The CDR3 DNA is TGTGCCAGCAGTGATACTAGCGGTGGCGACGAGCAGTACTTC. Its protein product is CASSDTSGGDEQYF.

V and J are TRBV5-4 and TRBJ1-4; tentative D call: TRBD1 (6 bases). V was clipped by 4 bases and J by 7 bases, with 14 bases between them. Germline V gene sequence: CDR1 SGHNT, CDR2 YYREEE (reference sequence). The CDR3 is 14 amino acids. For the CDR3, the DNA is TGTGCCAGCAGCGTGGGACAATCTCTTGAAAAACTGTTTTTT. Protein: CASSVGQSLEKLFF.

For the CDR3, the DNA is TGCGCCAGCAGCGATGACAGGAACACTGAAGCTTTCTTT. Translating it yields CASSDDRNTEAFF. The chain carries TRBV5-1 and TRBJ1-1, with a tentative D call TRBD1 (5 bases). Germline V gives CDR1 SGHRS, CDR2 YFSETQ. The CDR3 spans 13 residues. Between the trimmed V and J ends, which lost 4 bases and 1 base, there was a span of 8 bases.

The chain is built from TRBV19 and TRBJ1-2, with D possibly matching TRBD1 (5 bases). Germline CDR1 is LNHDA and CDR2 is SQIVND (reference sequence). Trimming took 5 bases from V and 0 from J, leaving 7 bases between them. The CDR3 is 13 residues long. The CDR3 here is CASSLQANYGYTF. The DNA for the CDR3 is TGTGCCAGTAGTTTACAGGCTAACTATGGCTACACCTTC.

The chain employs TRBV27 and TRBJ1-2; TRBD1 agrees at 7 bases. This CDR3 spans 18 amino acids. The ends lost 3 bases at V and 0 bases at J; junction bases unmatched: 13. From germline, CDR1 is MNHEY and CDR2 SMNVEV (reference sequence). In DNA form, the CDR3 reads TGTGCCAGCAGTTTGCGGACAGACAGGGATGTAGCTAACTATGGCTACACCTTC. This translates into CASSLRTDRDVANYGYTF.

The chain couples TRBV6-2 or TRBV6-3 to TRBJ1-1; the D is unclear. This CDR3 spans 13 amino acids. V was clipped by 6 bases and J by 1 base, with 9 bases between them. Looked up from germline, CDR1 is MNHEY and CDR2 is SVGEGT. The CDR3 sequence is CASSLPGNTEAFF. For the CDR3, the DNA is TGTGCCAGCAGCTTACCGGGGAACACTGAAGCTTTCTTT.

This chain connects TRBV18 to TRBJ1-4; 7 bases line up with TRBD1. The ends lost 3 bases at V and 3 bases at J; junction bases unmatched: 4. Germline V gene data show CDR1 as KGHSH and CDR2 as LQKENI. The CDR3 contains 15 residues. This CDR3 reads CASSPRTGSNEKLFF. The CDR3 DNA reads TGTGCCAGCTCACCTCGGACAGGTTCTAATGAAAAACTGTTTTTT.

The chain is built from TRBV6-4 and TRBJ1-5, with no clear D. CDR3 size: 13 residues. The ends were cut back, 6 bases at V and 3 bases at J, with 9 bases in the middle. CDR1 is MRHNA, CDR2 SNTAGT, per germline. In DNA, the CDR3 is TGTGCCAGCAGCGGGGAGGTCAATCAGCCCCAGCATTTT. Its protein product is CASSGEVNQPQHF.

V usage is TRBV7-2 and J usage is TRBJ2-7; 11 positions match TRBD2. Germline CDR1 reads SGHTA; CDR2 reads FQGNSA. The CDR3 runs 15 residues. The J segment lost 4 bases and the V segment lost 5 bases, leaving 7 bases of the junction unmatched. The CDR3 DNA sequence: TGTGCCAGCAGCCCCTCGGGACTAGCGGCTTACGAGCAGTACTTC. Protein: CASSPSGLAAYEQYF.

The rearrangement joins TRBV10-3 to TRBJ1-6; D is unresolved. Between the trimmed V and J ends, which lost 3 bases and 5 bases, there was a span of 11 bases. Germline CDR1 reads ENHRY; CDR2 reads SYGVKD. The CDR3 has 15 residues. The CDR3 spells CAISDGRTDNSPLHF. The CDR3 nucleotides are TGTGCCATCAGTGATGGGCGAACAGATAATTCACCCCTCCACTTT.

This chain uses TRBV27 with TRBJ1-3; 7 nucleotides line up with TRBD1. V trimming: 8 bases; J trimming: 4 bases; junction bases outside the gene matches: 2. CDR1 MNHEY and CDR2 SMNVEV come from the germline V gene (reference sequence). This CDR3 region has 12 residues. CDR3 in DNA: TGTGCCAGCCTGGGACAGGGAAACACCATATATTTT. Its translation is CASLGQGNTIYF.

V is TRBV9 and J is TRBJ1-2; TRBD1 matches 8 bases. The V gene end was trimmed by 3 bases and the J gene end by 6 bases; junction bases not matched to a gene: 4. Germline-derived CDR1 and CDR2 are SGDLS and YYNGEE. The CDR3 contains 13 residues. The CDR3 coding sequence is TGTGCCAGCAGCGCAGGGGGCTGGGATGGCTACACCTTC. Residues: CASSAGGWDGYTF.

In this sample, this clone turned up once. CDR3 sequence reads: CASRFRASTDTQYF. Written as DNA, the CDR3 is TGTGCCAGCAGGTTTCGAGCGAGCACAGATACGCAGTATTTT. This chain joins TRBV27 and TRBJ2-3; D is unclear. This CDR3 has 14 residues. Germline-derived CDR1 and CDR2 are MNHEY and SMNVEV (reference sequence). Trimming took 6 bases from V and 0 from J, leaving 10 bases between them.

The J gene is TRBJ2-1, the V gene TRBV3-1 (or the pseudogene TRBV3-2), with 7 bases aligning to TRBD2. J lost 4 bases, V lost 2 bases, and 5 bases had no gene match. The CDR3 length is 15 residues. The germline CDR1 and CDR2 sequences are LGHDT and YNNKEL (reference sequence). This CDR3 is CASSQWASGYNEQFF. Written as DNA, the CDR3 is TGTGCCAGCAGCCAATGGGCTAGCGGATACAATGAGCAGTTCTTC.

The V and J genes are TRBV19 and TRBJ1-4; TRBD1 matches 7 bases. V lost 5 bases to trimming and J lost 3 bases; unmatched junction nucleotides: 9. This CDR3 comprises 16 residues. Germline lookup yields CDR1 LNHDA and CDR2 SQIVND (reference sequence). This CDR3 is CASSWPGGQANEKLFF. DNA for the CDR3: TGTGCCAGTAGTTGGCCAGGGGGGCAGGCTAATGAAAAACTGTTTTTT.

In this sample, this clone turned up a few times. CDR3 nucleotides: TGTGCCAGTAGTCGACAGGGAGGTCCCTACGAGCAGTACTTC. Translation: CASSRQGGPYEQYF. J is TRBJ2-7 and V is TRBV19; TRBD1 might be the D (7 bases). Germline CDR1 is LNHDA and CDR2 is SQIVND (reference sequence). This CDR3 is 14 amino acids long. V lost 5 bases to trimming and J lost 2 bases, with 13 bases between them. Full variable domain (missing parts from reference TRBV19 and TRBJ2-7): DGGITQSPKYLFRKEGQNVTLSCEQNLNHDAMYWYRQDPGQGLRLIYYSQIVNDFQKGDIAEGYSVSREKKESFPLTVTSAQKNPTAFYLCASSRQGGPYEQYFGPGTRLTVT.

This sequence joins TRBV6-2 or TRBV6-3 and TRBJ2-7, with 7 bases matching TRBD1. The CDR3 is 13 amino acids. Germline CDR1 and CDR2: MNHEY and SVGEGT. Trimming took 4 bases from V and 0 from J; bases not matched to a gene: 0. The CDR3 reads CASSWDSSYEQYF. The CDR3 nucleotides read TGTGCCAGCAGTTGGGACAGCTCCTACGAGCAGTACTTC.